This T cell receptor beta chain was recovered during a study of blood T cell repertoires in COVID-19. Assay used: immunoSEQ multiplex PCR; TCRdb lists only in-frame clones, some missing. Of tens of thousands of clones listed, roughly four fifths are singletons. Germline lookup yields CDR1 MNHEY and CDR2 SMNVEV (reference sequence). Trimming shortened V by 0 bases and J by 7 bases, and 13 bases separated the two germline ends. The CDR3 is 15 residues long. Sequencing was done on a sample of peripheral blood. This chain links TRBV27 with TRBJ1-5, with D perhaps TRBD1 (5 bases). This clonotype originated in a woman in her sixties with acute or convalescent COVID-19. CDR3 nucleotide sequence: TGTGCCAGCAGTTTATCGATGGCAGGGAGGCAGCCCCAGCATTTT. Its protein product is CASSLSMAGRQPQHF.